The 19 T cell receptor beta chains given below trace back to one sample, sequenced in a study of graft-versus-host responses after intestinal transplantation. Sequencing used immunoSEQ multiplex PCR; TCRdb keeps in-frame clones, though not all of them. The repertoire holds some 40,000 clones, with approximately 95% as singletons. This specimen consisted of PBMCs, obtained roughly 110 weeks after intestinal transplantation. These receptors were obtained from a human patient who received an intestinal transplant, so some T cells may come from the graft donor.

The gene calls are TRBV27 and TRBJ2-5, with D hard to call. Germline V CDR1 and CDR2: MNHEY, SMNVEV (reference sequence). Trimming left V 5 bases short and J 6 bases short, with 13 bases between. This CDR3 has 13 amino acids. CDR3 bases: TGTGCCAGCAGTGCCGGGCGCGTGAAGACCCAGTACTTC. Translated: CASSAGRVKTQYF.

This chain links TRBV19 with TRBJ1-1; possibly TRBD1 for D (5 bases). This CDR3 is 13 amino acids long. CDR1 is LNHDA, CDR2 SQIVND, per germline (reference sequence). V was clipped by 3 bases and J by 5 bases, with 10 bases between them. This CDR3 is CASSIRVGTEAFF. CDR3 nucleotide sequence: TGTGCCAGTAGTATCAGGGTTGGGACTGAAGCTTTCTTT. The full variable domain, rest sourced from reference TRBV19 and TRBJ1-1, is DGGITQSPKYLFRKEGQNVTLSCEQNLNHDAMYWYRQDPGQGLRLIYYSQIVNDFQKGDIAEGYSVSREKKESFPLTVTSAQKNPTAFYLCASSIRVGTEAFFGQGTRLTVV.

V usage is TRBV7-9 and J usage is TRBJ1-1, with D unclear. CDR1 is SEHNR, CDR2 FQNEAQ, per germline (reference sequence). The CDR3 extends over 13 amino acids. V lost 10 bases, J lost 1 base, and 13 bases lay in between. The CDR3, as DNA: TGTGCCACCAAATTTACAGCGAACACTGAAGCTTTCTTT. It is translated as CATKFTANTEAFF.

The chain joins TRBV5-4 to TRBJ2-3, with TRBD2 matching over 7 bases. The CDR3 runs 14 residues. The trim removed 3 bases at V and 13 bases at J, leaving 14 bases unmatched. In germline, CDR1 is SGHNT, CDR2 YYREEE (reference sequence). The CDR3 DNA reads as TGTGCCAGCAGCTCCTTCGGGGCCCCCAGCGGGGAGTATTTT. It specifies CASSSFGAPSGEYF.

The count of this clone is one. The chain carries TRBV30 and TRBJ1-3; tentative D call: TRBD1 (6 bases). The CDR3 consists of 12 residues. Germline-derived CDR1 and CDR2 are GTSNPN and SVGIG (reference sequence). Trimming shortened V by 4 bases and J by 4 bases, and 8 bases separated the two germline ends. The CDR3 region is CAWNGQGNTIYF. CDR3 sequence (DNA): TGTGCCTGGAACGGACAGGGAAACACCATATATTTT.

The chain couples TRBV4-1 to TRBJ2-2; 8 nucleotides agree with TRBD1. This CDR3 contains 15 residues. J gave up 6 bases and V 1 base, and 4 bases lay outside the gene matches. The germline V gene encodes CDR1 MGHRA and CDR2 YSYEKL. The CDR3 nucleotides read TGCGCCAGCAGCCAAGTGACAGGGGTCGCCGGGGAGCTGTTTTTT. This sequence encodes CASSQVTGVAGELFF.

This chain links TRBV18 with TRBJ2-5; D may correspond to TRBD1 or TRBD2 (5 bases each). V was cut by 0 bases and J by 2 bases, with 7 bases left in between. Per germline, CDR1 KGHSH and CDR2 LQKENI. This CDR3 region has 14 residues. The CDR3 is CASSPPWGQETQYF. The CDR3 DNA sequence: TGTGCCAGCTCACCACCCTGGGGGCAAGAGACCCAGTACTTC.

This chain links TRBV6-5 with TRBJ2-3, with D possibly being TRBD1 (6 bases). Trimming shortened V by 2 bases and J by 2 bases, and 14 bases separated the two germline ends. Germline V gene data show CDR1 as MNHEY and CDR2 as SVGAGI. This CDR3 is 16 amino acids long. As DNA, the CDR3 is TGTGCCAGCAGTTACGGCGGCAGGGGAATCACAGATACGCAGTATTTT. Protein product: CASSYGGRGITDTQYF.

V gene TRBV19 combines with J gene TRBJ2-1; D is unclear. V was cut by 4 bases and J by 6 bases, with 19 bases left in between. The germline CDR1 and CDR2 sequences are LNHDA and SQIVND (reference sequence). The CDR3 consists of 16 residues. The CDR3 DNA is TGTGCCAGTAGTACTCCCCCCGACTGGACCCCCAATGAGCAGTTCTTC. Encoded protein: CASSTPPDWTPNEQFF.

This clone was detected once. The chain links TRBV5-6 to TRBJ2-3; a weak D match, TRBD2 (6 bases). The CDR3 length is 12 residues. The V gene's germline CDR1 is SGHDT and CDR2 YYEEEE. V lost 4 bases, J lost 5 bases, and 8 bases lay in between. The CDR3 DNA sequence: TGTGCCAGCAGCGTGACTAGAGATACGCAGTATTTT. Its translation is CASSVTRDTQYF.

The rearrangement links TRBV5-1 to TRBJ1-1, with 11 bases lining up with TRBD1. Unmatched junction bases numbered 6, after V lost 4 bases and J lost 1 base. The CDR3 loop spans 16 amino acids. The germline V gene has CDR1 SGHRS and CDR2 YFSETQ. CDR3 sequence: CASSMGQGETNTEAFF. The CDR3 nucleotides are TGCGCCAGCAGCATGGGACAGGGGGAGACGAACACTGAAGCTTTCTTT.

The chain recombines TRBV19 with TRBJ2-7; no clear D gene. This CDR3 spans 13 amino acids. Germline CDR1 is LNHDA and CDR2 is SQIVND (reference sequence). V lost 1 base and J lost 3, with 7 bases in between. The CDR3 region has the DNA TGTGCCAGTAGTATAGTTAACGGCTACGAGCAGTACTTC. Translating gives CASSIVNGYEQYF.

The gene calls are TRBV5-6 and TRBJ1-6; 9 bases align to TRBD1. V was clipped by 5 bases and J by 5 bases; unmatched bases: 5. CDR1 is SGHDT, CDR2 YYEEEE, per germline. The CDR3 has 15 amino acids. CDR3 residues: CASSFGTGNNSPLHF. In nucleotides, the CDR3 is TGTGCCAGCAGTTTTGGGACAGGGAATAATTCACCCCTCCACTTT.

The gene calls are TRBV5-6 and TRBJ1-2; D might be TRBD1 (6 bases). V lost 2 bases and J 8 bases, leaving 10 bases between the germline ends. Germline CDR1 reads SGHDT; CDR2 reads YYEEEE. The CDR3 is 12 amino acids. This chain's CDR3 is CASSLTGSGYTF. Written as DNA, the CDR3 is TGTGCCAGCAGCTTAACAGGGTCCGGCTACACCTTC. Full variable domain (missing parts from reference TRBV5-6 and TRBJ1-2): DAGVTQSPTHLIKTRGQQVTLRCSPKSGHDTVSWYQQALGQGPQFIFQYYEEEERQRGNFPDRFSGHQFPNYSSELNVNALLLGDSALYLCASSLTGSGYTFGSGTRLTVV.

This chain joins TRBV5-6 and TRBJ2-4; D is ambiguous. Germline V gene sequence: CDR1 SGHDT, CDR2 YYEEEE. V lost 2 bases and J lost 5, with 2 bases in between. CDR3 size: 11 residues. CDR3 amino acids: CASSFENIQYF. The CDR3 DNA is TGTGCCAGCAGCTTCGAAAACATTCAGTACTTC.

There are a few counts of this clone. The chain combines TRBV6-4 with TRBJ2-1, with a tentative D call TRBD2 (5 bases). Trimming pared 6 bases from V and 6 bases from J, leaving 15 bases between. CDR1 and CDR2 from the germline V gene are MRHNA and SNTAGT. The CDR3 length is 14 residues. CDR3 residues: CASSEGQDVNEQFF. The CDR3 region has the DNA TGTGCCAGCAGCGAGGGTCAAGACGTCAATGAGCAGTTCTTC.

The rearrangement joins TRBV13 to TRBJ2-3; TRBD1 agrees at 7 bases. V lost 5 bases to trimming and J lost 0 bases; unmatched junction nucleotides: 5. The CDR3 loop spans 15 amino acids. Germline CDR1 is PRHDT and CDR2 is FYEKMQ (reference sequence). The CDR3 nucleotides are TGTGCCAGCAGCGAAGACAGGGCTAGCACAGATACGCAGTATTTT. Amino acids: CASSEDRASTDTQYF.

This sequence joins TRBV18 and TRBJ1-6; D unresolved. V was clipped by 3 bases and J by 0 bases, with 6 bases between them. The length of the CDR3 is 15 residues. Germline V lookup: CDR1 KGHSH, CDR2 LQKENI. The CDR3 sequence is CASSPSNSYNSPLHF. In nucleotides, the CDR3 is TGTGCCAGCTCACCTTCGAACTCCTATAATTCACCCCTCCACTTT.

This chain connects TRBV27 to TRBJ1-3; no clear D gene. The ends were cut back, 6 bases at V and 4 bases at J, with 10 bases in the middle. CDR3 length: 13 residues. The germline V gene encodes CDR1 MNHEY and CDR2 SMNVEV (reference sequence). As DNA, the CDR3 is TGTGCCAGCAGGAACAGCCAGGGAAACACCATATATTTT. Translation gives CASRNSQGNTIYF.